This T cell receptor (beta chain) was captured by sequencing in a study of cytomegalovirus exposure and HLA in healthy donors. Primers included in the PCR were 60 Vbeta and 13 Jbeta primers. Here immunoSEQ multiplex PCR was the method, and the copy in TCRdb shows in-frame clones only, minus some. The table has 90,000 to 120,000 clones, around 80% seen once. The CDR3 length is 16 residues. J lost 4 bases, V lost 4 bases, and 6 bases had no gene match. Per germline, CDR1 LGHNA and CDR2 YSLEER. Specimen: PBMCs. The TCR was taken from a woman between 35 and 50 years old in good health and CMV-seronegative. The V gene is TRBV4-3, the J gene TRBJ2-3, with 12 bases aligning to TRBD2. The CDR3 reads CASSRSLAGGSDTQYF. The CDR3 DNA follows: TGCGCCAGCAGCCGCAGTCTAGCGGGAGGGTCAGATACGCAGTATTTT.